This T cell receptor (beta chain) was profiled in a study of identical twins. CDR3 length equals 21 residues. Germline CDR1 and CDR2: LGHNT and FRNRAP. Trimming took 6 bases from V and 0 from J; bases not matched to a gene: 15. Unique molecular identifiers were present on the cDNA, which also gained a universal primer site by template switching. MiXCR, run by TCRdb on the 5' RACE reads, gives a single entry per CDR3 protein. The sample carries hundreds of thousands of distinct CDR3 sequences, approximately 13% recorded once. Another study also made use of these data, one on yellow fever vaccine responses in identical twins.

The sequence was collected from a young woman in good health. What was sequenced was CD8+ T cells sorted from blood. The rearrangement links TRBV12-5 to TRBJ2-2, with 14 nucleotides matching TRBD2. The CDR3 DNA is TGTGCTAGTGGCCAACGGACTAGCGGGGGGCCTGGCCTATCGAACACCGGGGAGCTGTTTTTT. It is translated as CASGQRTSGGPGLSNTGELFF.